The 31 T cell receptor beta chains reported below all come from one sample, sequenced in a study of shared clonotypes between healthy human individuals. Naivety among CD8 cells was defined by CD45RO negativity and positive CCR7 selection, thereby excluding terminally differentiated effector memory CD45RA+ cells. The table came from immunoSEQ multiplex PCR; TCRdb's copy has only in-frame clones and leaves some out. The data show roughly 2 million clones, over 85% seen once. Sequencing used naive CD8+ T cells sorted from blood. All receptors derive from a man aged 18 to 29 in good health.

This CDR3 reads CATSRDPGQGVYGYTF. In nucleotides, the CDR3 is TGTGCCACCAGCAGGGACCCGGGACAGGGGGTGTATGGCTACACCTTC. This sequence joins TRBV15 and TRBJ1-2, with 11 bases fitting TRBD1. The CDR3 consists of 16 residues. After removal of 3 bases from V and 5 bases from J, the junction contained 8 bases not matched to a gene. The germline V gene encodes CDR1 LNHNV and CDR2 YYDKDF (reference sequence).

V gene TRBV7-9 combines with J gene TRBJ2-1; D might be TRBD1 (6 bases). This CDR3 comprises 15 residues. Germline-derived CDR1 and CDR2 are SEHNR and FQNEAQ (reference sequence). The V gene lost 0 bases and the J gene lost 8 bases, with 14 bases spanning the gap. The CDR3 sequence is CASSLAMTGGDEQFF. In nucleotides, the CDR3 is TGTGCCAGCAGCTTAGCGATGACAGGTGGCGATGAGCAGTTCTTC. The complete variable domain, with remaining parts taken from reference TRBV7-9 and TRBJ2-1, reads DTGVSQNPRHKITKRGQNVTFRCDPISEHNRLYWYRQTLGQGPEFLTYFQNEAQLEKSRLLSDRFSAERPKGSFSTLEIQRTEQGDSAMYLCASSLAMTGGDEQFFGPGTRLTVL.

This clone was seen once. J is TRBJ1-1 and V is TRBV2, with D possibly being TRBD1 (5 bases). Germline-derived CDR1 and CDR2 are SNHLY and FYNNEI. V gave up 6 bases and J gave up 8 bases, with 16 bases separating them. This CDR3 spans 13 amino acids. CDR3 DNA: TGTGCCAGCAGGGCCCTCGGACGGGGCGAAGCTTTCTTT. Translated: CASRALGRGEAFF.

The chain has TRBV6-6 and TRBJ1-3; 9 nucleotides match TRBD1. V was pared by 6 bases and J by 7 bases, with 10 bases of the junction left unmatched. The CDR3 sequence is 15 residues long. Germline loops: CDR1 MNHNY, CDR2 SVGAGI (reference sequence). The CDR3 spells CASSSGQGGRNTIYF. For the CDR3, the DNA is TGTGCCAGCAGCTCGGGACAGGGTGGTCGGAACACCATATATTTT.

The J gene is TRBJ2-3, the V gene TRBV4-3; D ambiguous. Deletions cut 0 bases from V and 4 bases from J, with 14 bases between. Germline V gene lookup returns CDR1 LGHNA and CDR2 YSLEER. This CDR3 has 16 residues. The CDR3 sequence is CASSQDLNSVADTQYF. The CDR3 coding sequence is TGCGCCAGCAGCCAAGATCTTAATAGTGTCGCAGATACGCAGTATTTT.

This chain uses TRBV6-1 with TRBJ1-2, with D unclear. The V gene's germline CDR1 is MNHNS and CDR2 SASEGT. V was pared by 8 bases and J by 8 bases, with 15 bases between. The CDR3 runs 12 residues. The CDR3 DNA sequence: TGTGCCAGCCTACTAGGACTATACGGCTACACCTTC. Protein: CASLLGLYGYTF.

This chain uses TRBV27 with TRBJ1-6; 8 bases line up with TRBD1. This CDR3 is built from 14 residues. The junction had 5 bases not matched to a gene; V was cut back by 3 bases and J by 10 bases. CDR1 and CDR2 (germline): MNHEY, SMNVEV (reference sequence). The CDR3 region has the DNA TGTGCCAGCAGTTTTGCAGGGGGCGGATCACCCCTCCACTTT. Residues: CASSFAGGGSPLHF.

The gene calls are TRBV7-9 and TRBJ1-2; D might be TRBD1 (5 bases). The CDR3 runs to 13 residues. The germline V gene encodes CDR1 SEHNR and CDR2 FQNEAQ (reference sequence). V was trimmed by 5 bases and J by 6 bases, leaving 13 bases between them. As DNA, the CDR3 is TGTGCCAGCAGCCCAGGGACTTCGCATGGCTACACCTTC. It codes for CASSPGTSHGYTF. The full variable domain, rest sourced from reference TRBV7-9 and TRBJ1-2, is DTGVSQNPRHKITKRGQNVTFRCDPISEHNRLYWYRQTLGQGPEFLTYFQNEAQLEKSRLLSDRFSAERPKGSFSTLEIQRTEQGDSAMYLCASSPGTSHGYTFGSGTRLTVV.

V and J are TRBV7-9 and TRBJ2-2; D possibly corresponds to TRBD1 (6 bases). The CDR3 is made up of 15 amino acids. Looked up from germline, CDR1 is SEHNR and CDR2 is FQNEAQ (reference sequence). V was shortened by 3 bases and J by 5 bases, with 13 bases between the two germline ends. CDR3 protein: CASSLIAGVTGELFF. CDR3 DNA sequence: TGTGCCAGCAGCTTGATCGCAGGGGTAACCGGGGAGCTGTTTTTT.

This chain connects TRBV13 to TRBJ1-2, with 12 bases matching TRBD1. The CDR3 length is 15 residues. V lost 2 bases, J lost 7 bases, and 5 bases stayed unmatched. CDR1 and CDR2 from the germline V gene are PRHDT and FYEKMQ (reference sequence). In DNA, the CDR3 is TGTGCCAGCAGCTTAAGGGACAGGGGGCAAAGTGGCTACACCTTC. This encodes CASSLRDRGQSGYTF.

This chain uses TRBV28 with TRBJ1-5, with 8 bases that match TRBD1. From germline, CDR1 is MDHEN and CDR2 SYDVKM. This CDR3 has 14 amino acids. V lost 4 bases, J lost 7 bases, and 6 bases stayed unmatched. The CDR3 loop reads CASSWGQEDQPQHF. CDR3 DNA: TGTGCCAGCAGTTGGGGACAGGAGGACCAGCCCCAGCATTTT.

CDR3 bases: TGCGCCTCCAGGAATCCCCCTAGGGCCGACGAGCAGTACTTC. It yields the protein CASRNPPRADEQYF. This chain connects TRBV5-1 to TRBJ2-7, with unresolved D. V lost 10 bases and J lost 5, with 22 bases in between. This CDR3 is built from 14 residues. The germline V gene has CDR1 SGHRS and CDR2 YFSETQ.

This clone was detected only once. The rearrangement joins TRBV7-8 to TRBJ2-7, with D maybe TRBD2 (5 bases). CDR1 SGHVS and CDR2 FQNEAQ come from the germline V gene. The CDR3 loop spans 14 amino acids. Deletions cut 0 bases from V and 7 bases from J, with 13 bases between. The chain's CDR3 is CASSLAVLGQEQYF. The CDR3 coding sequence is TGTGCCAGCAGCTTAGCGGTACTAGGGCAGGAGCAGTACTTC.

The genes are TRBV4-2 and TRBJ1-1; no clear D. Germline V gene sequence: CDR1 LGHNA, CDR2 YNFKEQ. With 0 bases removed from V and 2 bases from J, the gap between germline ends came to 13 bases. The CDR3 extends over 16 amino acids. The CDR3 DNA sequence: TGTGCCAGCAGCCAAGATCTAATAACGGGTAACACTGAAGCTTTCTTT. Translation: CASSQDLITGNTEAFF.

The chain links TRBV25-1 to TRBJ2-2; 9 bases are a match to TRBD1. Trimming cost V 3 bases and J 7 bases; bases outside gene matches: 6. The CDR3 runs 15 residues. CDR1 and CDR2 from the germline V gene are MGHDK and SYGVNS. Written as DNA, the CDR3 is TGTGCCAGCAGTGAGGGGACAGGGTTTAACGGGGAGCTGTTTTTT. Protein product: CASSEGTGFNGELFF.

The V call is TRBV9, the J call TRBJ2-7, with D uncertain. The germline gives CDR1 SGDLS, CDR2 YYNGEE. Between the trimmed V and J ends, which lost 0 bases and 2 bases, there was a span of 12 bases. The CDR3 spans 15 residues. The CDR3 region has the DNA TGTGCCAGCAGCGTAGCCCCGGCCCACACCTACGAGCAGTACTTC. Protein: CASSVAPAHTYEQYF.

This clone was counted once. CDR3 bases: TGTGCCAGCAGCCAAGGTTTTAGCGGGGGGGCGGAGACCCAGTACTTC. It codes for CASSQGFSGGAETQYF. The chain recombines TRBV4-2 with TRBJ2-5, with 11 bases matching TRBD2. The CDR3 runs 16 residues. V dropped 1 base and J dropped 5; count of bases not matched to a gene: 6. Looked up from germline, CDR1 is LGHNA and CDR2 is YNFKEQ.

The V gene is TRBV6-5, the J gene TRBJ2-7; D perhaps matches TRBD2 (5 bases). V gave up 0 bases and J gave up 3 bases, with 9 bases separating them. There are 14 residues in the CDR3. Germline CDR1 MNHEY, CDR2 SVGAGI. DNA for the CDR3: TGTGCCAGCAGTTACTCGGACTCCCACTACGAGCAGTACTTC. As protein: CASSYSDSHYEQYF.

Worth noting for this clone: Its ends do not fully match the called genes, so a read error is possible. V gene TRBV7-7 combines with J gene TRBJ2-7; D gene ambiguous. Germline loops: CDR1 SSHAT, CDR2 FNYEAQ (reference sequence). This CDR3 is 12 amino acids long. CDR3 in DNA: TGTGCTAGCAGCATAAGGACCAACGAGCAGTACTTC. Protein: CASSIRTNEQYF. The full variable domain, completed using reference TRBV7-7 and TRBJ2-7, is GAGVSQSPRYKVTKRGQDVTLRCDPISSHATLYWYQQALGQGPEFLTYFNYEAQPDKSGLPSDRFSAERPEGSISTLTIQRTEQRDSAMYRCASSIRTNEQYFGPGTRLTVT.

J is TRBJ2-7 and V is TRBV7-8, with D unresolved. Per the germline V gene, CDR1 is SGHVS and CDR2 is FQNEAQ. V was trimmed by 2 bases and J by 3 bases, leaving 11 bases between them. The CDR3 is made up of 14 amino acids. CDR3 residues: CASSLSAENYEQYF. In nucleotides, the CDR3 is TGTGCCAGCAGCTTATCAGCAGAAAACTACGAGCAGTACTTC.

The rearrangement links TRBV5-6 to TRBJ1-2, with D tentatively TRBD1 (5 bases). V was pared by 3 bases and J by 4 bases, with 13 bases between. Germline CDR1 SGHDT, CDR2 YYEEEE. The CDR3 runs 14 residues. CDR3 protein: CASSWWGQGYGYTF. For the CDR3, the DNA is TGTGCCAGCAGCTGGTGGGGCCAGGGCTATGGCTACACCTTC.

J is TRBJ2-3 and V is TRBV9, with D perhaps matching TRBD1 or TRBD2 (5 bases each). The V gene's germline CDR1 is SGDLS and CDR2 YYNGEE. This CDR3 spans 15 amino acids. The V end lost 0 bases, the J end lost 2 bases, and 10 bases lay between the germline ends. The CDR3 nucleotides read TGTGCCAGCAGCGTAGCCAGGGACGACACAGATACGCAGTATTTT. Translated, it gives CASSVARDDTDTQYF.

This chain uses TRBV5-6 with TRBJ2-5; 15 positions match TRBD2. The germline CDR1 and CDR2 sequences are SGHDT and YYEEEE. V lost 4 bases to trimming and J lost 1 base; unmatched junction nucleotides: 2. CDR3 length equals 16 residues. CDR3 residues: CASSLGLAGGQETQYF. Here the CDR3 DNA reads TGTGCCAGCAGCCTGGGACTAGCGGGAGGCCAAGAGACCCAGTACTTC.

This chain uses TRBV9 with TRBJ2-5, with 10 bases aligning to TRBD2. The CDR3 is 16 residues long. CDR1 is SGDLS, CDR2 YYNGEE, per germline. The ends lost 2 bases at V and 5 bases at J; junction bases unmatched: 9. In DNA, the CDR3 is TGTGCCAGCAGCGTCGAACTAGCGGGAACTTTGGAGACCCAGTACTTC. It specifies CASSVELAGTLETQYF.

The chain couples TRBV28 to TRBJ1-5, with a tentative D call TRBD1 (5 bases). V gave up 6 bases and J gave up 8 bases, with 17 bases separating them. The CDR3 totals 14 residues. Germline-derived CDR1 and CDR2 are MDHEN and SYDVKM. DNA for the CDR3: TGTGCCAGCAGGCTGGGACTTCGTGGAGAGCCCCAGCATTTT. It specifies CASRLGLRGEPQHF.

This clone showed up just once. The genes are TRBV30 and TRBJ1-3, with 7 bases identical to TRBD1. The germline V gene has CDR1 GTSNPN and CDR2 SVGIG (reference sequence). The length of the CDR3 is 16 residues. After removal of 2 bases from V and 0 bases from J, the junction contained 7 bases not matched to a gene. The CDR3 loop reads CAWSTGQPYSGNTIYF. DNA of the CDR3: TGTGCCTGGAGTACGGGACAGCCTTACTCTGGAAACACCATATATTTT.

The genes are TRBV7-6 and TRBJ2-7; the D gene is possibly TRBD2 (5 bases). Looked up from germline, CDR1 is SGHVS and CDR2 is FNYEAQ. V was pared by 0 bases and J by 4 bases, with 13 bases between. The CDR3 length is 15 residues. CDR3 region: CASSLAQEQRYEQYF. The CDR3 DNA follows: TGTGCCAGCAGCTTAGCGCAGGAACAGCGGTACGAGCAGTACTTC.

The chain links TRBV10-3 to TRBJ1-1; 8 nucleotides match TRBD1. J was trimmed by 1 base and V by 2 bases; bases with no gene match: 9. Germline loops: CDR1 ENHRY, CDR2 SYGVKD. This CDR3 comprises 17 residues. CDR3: CAISETTPGTGNTEAFF. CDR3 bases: TGTGCCATCAGTGAGACAACCCCCGGGACAGGGAACACTGAAGCTTTCTTT.

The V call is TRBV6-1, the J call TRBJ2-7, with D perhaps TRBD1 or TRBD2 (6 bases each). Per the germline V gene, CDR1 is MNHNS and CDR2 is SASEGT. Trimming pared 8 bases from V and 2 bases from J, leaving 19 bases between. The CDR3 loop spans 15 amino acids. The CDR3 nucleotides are TGTGCCAGCTCGGACTACGGGGGCTATGCCTACGAGCAGTACTTC. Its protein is CASSDYGGYAYEQYF.

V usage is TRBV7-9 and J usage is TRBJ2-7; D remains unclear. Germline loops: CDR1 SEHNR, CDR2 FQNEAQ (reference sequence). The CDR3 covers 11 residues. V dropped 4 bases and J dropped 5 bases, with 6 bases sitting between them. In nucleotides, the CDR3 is TGTGCCAGCAGCTATAGGGACGAGCAGTACTTC. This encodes CASSYRDEQYF.

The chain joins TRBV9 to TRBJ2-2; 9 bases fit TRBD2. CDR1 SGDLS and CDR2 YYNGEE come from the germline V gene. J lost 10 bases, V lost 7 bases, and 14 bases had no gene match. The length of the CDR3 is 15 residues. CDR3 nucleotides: TGTGCCAGCGCCCCGGGGGCGGGGGGGCCCGAGGAGCTGTTTTTT. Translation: CASAPGAGGPEELFF.